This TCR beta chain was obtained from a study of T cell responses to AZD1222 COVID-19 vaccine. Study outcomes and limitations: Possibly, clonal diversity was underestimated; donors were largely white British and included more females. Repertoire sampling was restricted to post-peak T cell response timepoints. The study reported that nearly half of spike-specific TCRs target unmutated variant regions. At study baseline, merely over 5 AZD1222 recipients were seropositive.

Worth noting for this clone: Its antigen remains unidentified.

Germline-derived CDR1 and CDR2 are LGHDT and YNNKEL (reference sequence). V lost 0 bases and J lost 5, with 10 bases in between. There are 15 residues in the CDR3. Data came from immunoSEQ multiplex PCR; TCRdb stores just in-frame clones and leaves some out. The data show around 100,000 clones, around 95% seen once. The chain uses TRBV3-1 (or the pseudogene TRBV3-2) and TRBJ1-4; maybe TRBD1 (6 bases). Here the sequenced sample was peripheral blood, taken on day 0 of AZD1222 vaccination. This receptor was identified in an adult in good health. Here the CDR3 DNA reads TGTGCCAGCAGCCAAGATTGGACAGCGAATGAAAAACTGTTTTTT. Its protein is CASSQDWTANEKLFF.